The next 13 T cell receptor beta chains were all read from a single sample in a study of blood T cell repertoires in COVID-19 (dated by TCRdb to 2020 to 2022). Library generation was performed with the immunoSEQ multiplex PCR assay. TCRdb holds this immuneACCESS table with in-frame rearrangements only. Some clones are missing; in checked studies, unresolved V genes explain under half, and the rest has no known cause. The sample table lists 150,000 to 200,000 clones, 80% of them with a count of one. The top ten constitute 4.5% to 7.5% of the sample. Material for sequencing was PBMCs or T cells enriched from blood (not recorded which). Every receptor here comes from a man aged 40-49 years who had recovered from COVID-19.

This sequence joins TRBV6-5 and TRBJ1-4; 11 bases map to TRBD1. This CDR3 spans 15 amino acids. J was trimmed by 8 bases and V by 6 bases; bases with no gene match: 8. CDR1 is MNHEY, CDR2 SVGAGI, per germline. The CDR3 DNA reads TGTGCCAGCAGACAACGCGGGACAGGGGGAGAAAAACTGTTTTTT. Encoded protein: CASRQRGTGGEKLFF.

This chain uses TRBV11-3 with TRBJ2-5, with 7 bases aligning to TRBD2. There are 15 residues in the CDR3. Germline V gene data show CDR1 as SGHNT and CDR2 as YENEEA. The V gene end was trimmed by 3 bases and the J gene end by 2 bases; junction bases not matched to a gene: 6. CDR3 amino acids: CASSLGGKGQETQYF. The CDR3 DNA is TGTGCCAGCAGCTTGGGGGGGAAGGGACAAGAGACCCAGTACTTC. Full variable domain (remainder filled in from reference TRBV11-3 and TRBJ2-5): EAGVVQSPRYKIIEKKQPVAFWCNPISGHNTLYWYLQNLGQGPELLIRYENEEAVDDSQLPKDRFSAERLKGVDSTLKIQPAELGDSAVYLCASSLGGKGQETQYFGPGTRLLVL.

This chain connects TRBV10-1 to TRBJ2-3; 9 nucleotides align to TRBD1. V was clipped by 3 bases and J by 2 bases; unmatched bases: 0. The CDR3 has 14 residues. CDR1 and CDR2 (germline): WNHNN, SYGVQD (reference sequence). CDR3 DNA sequence: TGCGCCAGCAGTGAACAGGGGGCCACAGATACGCAGTATTTT. Protein product: CASSEQGATDTQYF.

The chain uses TRBV20-1 and TRBJ2-5; 7 bases match TRBD2. J gave up 10 bases and V 3 bases, and 14 bases lay outside the gene matches. CDR3 length: 14 amino acids. The germline gives CDR1 DFQATT, CDR2 SNEGSKA (reference sequence). The CDR3 DNA sequence: TGCAGTGCTAGTGGGGGGACTAAGCCTAGGGACCAGTACTTC. Translated: CSASGGTKPRDQYF.

The J gene is TRBJ1-2, the V gene TRBV6-1; unclear D gene. The V end was cut by 2 bases, the J end by 4 bases, with 14 bases between. Germline V gene sequence: CDR1 MNHNS, CDR2 SASEGT. The CDR3 is made up of 15 amino acids. CDR3 residues: CASSETGELGYGYTF. The CDR3 DNA reads TGTGCCAGCAGTGAAACCGGAGAACTGGGCTATGGCTACACCTTC.

This chain joins TRBV30 and TRBJ2-1; D is perhaps TRBD1 (5 bases). The CDR3 runs to 15 residues. V shed 4 bases and J shed 7 bases, with 20 bases lying between them. Germline V gene data show CDR1 as GTSNPN and CDR2 as SVGIG (reference sequence). This CDR3 reads CAWIGVRGAQNEQFF. CDR3 nucleotides: TGTGCCTGGATAGGGGTCCGTGGGGCGCAAAATGAGCAGTTCTTC.

This chain connects TRBV10-1 to TRBJ2-6; D might be TRBD1 (6 bases). This CDR3 comprises 16 residues. CDR1 and CDR2 (germline): WNHNN, SYGVQD (reference sequence). Trimming took 5 bases from V and 4 from J, leaving 15 bases between them. The CDR3 nucleotides are TGCGCCAGCAGTATTACAGGGTATCCGGGGGCCAACGTCCTGACTTTC. This gives the protein CASSITGYPGANVLTF.

The V gene is TRBV9, the J gene TRBJ2-3, with D hard to call. V was pared by 4 bases and J by 4 bases, with 16 bases between. Germline V lookup: CDR1 SGDLS, CDR2 YYNGEE. The CDR3 runs to 15 residues. CDR3 DNA sequence: TGTGCCAGCAGCTCCCCCTTAGATCTCGCAGATACGCAGTATTTT. Translation gives CASSSPLDLADTQYF.

The chain's CDR3 is CATSSGSGGYNEQFF. DNA of the CDR3: TGTGCCACTTCATCTGGTTCAGGGGGCTACAATGAGCAGTTCTTC. The V call is TRBV6-4, the J call TRBJ2-1; 7 nucleotides agree with TRBD1. The ends lost 10 bases at V and 3 bases at J; junction bases unmatched: 12. The CDR3 covers 15 residues. Germline-derived CDR1 and CDR2 are MRHNA and SNTAGT.

The chain is built from TRBV7-9 and TRBJ2-2; D remains ambiguous. CDR1 SEHNR and CDR2 FQNEAQ come from the germline V gene (reference sequence). The CDR3 consists of 14 residues. The germline V and J ends were trimmed by 1 base and 2 bases, with 5 bases remaining between them. This CDR3 reads CASSLGSNTGELFF. Here the CDR3 DNA reads TGTGCCAGCAGCTTAGGTAGCAACACCGGGGAGCTGTTTTTT.

This clone was detected only once. The chain carries TRBV9 and TRBJ1-1, with TRBD1 as a possible D gene (5 bases). The CDR3 extends over 15 amino acids. Germline V CDR1 and CDR2: SGDLS, YYNGEE. With 3 bases removed from V and 3 bases from J, the gap between germline ends came to 15 bases. The CDR3 DNA follows: TGTGCCAGCAGCGACGCGAGGCAAGGGGACACTGAAGCTTTCTTT. Its translation is CASSDARQGDTEAFF.

Comments on this clone: Other nucleotide sequences in the sample specify the same CDR3. The chain carries TRBV18 and TRBJ2-3; 11 positions agree with TRBD1. V dropped 5 bases and J dropped 0; count of bases not matched to a gene: 4. The CDR3 is 16 amino acids. Germline lookup yields CDR1 KGHSH and CDR2 LQKENI. The CDR3 bases are TGTGCCAGCTCATCCGGGACAGGGGGGAGCACAGATACGCAGTATTTT. It is translated as CASSSGTGGSTDTQYF. Complete variable domain (other parts from reference TRBV18 and TRBJ2-3): NAGVMQNPRHLVRRRGQEARLRCSPMKGHSHVYWYRQLPEEGLKFMVYLQKENIIDESGMPKERFSAEFPKEGPSILRIQQVVRGDSAAYFCASSSGTGGSTDTQYFGPGTRLTVL.

This chain uses TRBV14 with TRBJ1-2; D remains unclear. The germline CDR1 and CDR2 sequences are SGHDN and FVKESK. The CDR3 consists of 16 residues. V gave up 1 base and J gave up 0 bases, with 12 bases separating them. CDR3 sequence reads: CASSQGSATANYGYTF. The CDR3 DNA is TGTGCCAGCAGCCAAGGATCGGCCACAGCTAACTATGGCTACACCTTC.